Listed here are 21 T cell receptor beta chains from one sample, sequenced in a study of blood T cell repertoires in COVID-19. Assay: immunoSEQ multiplex PCR; the TCRdb copy retains only in-frame clones and omits some. The sample has roughly 180,000 clones, approximately 89% seen once. The material sequenced was peripheral blood. Every receptor here comes from a woman aged 55-75 years with acute or convalescent COVID-19.

This chain connects TRBV3-1 (or the pseudogene TRBV3-2) to TRBJ2-7, with D maybe TRBD2 (5 bases). The germline V gene has CDR1 LGHDT and CDR2 YNNKEL (reference sequence). Between the trimmed V and J ends, which lost 1 base and 5 bases, there was a span of 15 bases. This CDR3 region has 15 residues. In DNA form, the CDR3 reads TGTGCCAGCAGCCAAGGGTGGGGAGCCGGGAACGAGCAGTACTTC. This sequence encodes CASSQGWGAGNEQYF.

V and J are TRBV30 and TRBJ1-1, with unresolved D. The germline V and J ends were trimmed by 5 bases and 0 bases, with 13 bases remaining between them. This CDR3 has 14 amino acids. The V gene's germline CDR1 is GTSNPN and CDR2 SVGIG (reference sequence). Here the CDR3 reads CAWSWGGMNTEAFF. As DNA, the CDR3 is TGTGCCTGGTCGTGGGGAGGAATGAACACTGAAGCTTTCTTT. The complete variable domain, with remaining parts taken from reference TRBV30 and TRBJ1-1, reads SQTIHQWPATLVQPVGSPLSLECTVEGTSNPNLYWYRQAAGRGLQLLFYSVGIGQISSEVPQNLSASRPQDRQFILSSKKLLLSDSGFYLCAWSWGGMNTEAFFGQGTRLTVV.

The chain uses TRBV5-1 and TRBJ2-3, with 10 bases that match TRBD2. Germline CDR1 SGHRS, CDR2 YFSETQ. V shed 3 bases and J 0 bases; nucleotides not matched to a gene: 4. This CDR3 contains 16 residues. The chain's CDR3 is CASSSGTSASTDTQYF. CDR3 in DNA: TGCGCCAGCAGCTCGGGGACTAGCGCTAGCACAGATACGCAGTATTTT.

The rearrangement joins TRBV18 to TRBJ2-7; a weak D match, TRBD1 (6 bases). With 0 bases removed from V and 3 bases from J, the gap between germline ends came to 12 bases. This CDR3 comprises 15 residues. The germline CDR1 and CDR2 sequences are KGHSH and LQKENI. The CDR3 bases are TGTGCCAGCTCACCACCCCTGGGGGCCTACTACGAGCAGTACTTC. Protein product: CASSPPLGAYYEQYF.

This chain connects TRBV10-3 to TRBJ1-1; perhaps TRBD1 as D (6 bases). This CDR3 contains 14 residues. Deletions cut 5 bases from V and 0 bases from J, with 10 bases between. The germline V gene encodes CDR1 ENHRY and CDR2 SYGVKD. The CDR3 sequence: CAISRQELNTEAFF. The CDR3 nucleotides are TGTGCCATCAGTCGACAGGAACTGAACACTGAAGCTTTCTTT.

This chain uses TRBV9 with TRBJ2-7; TRBD2 agrees at 14 bases. Unmatched junction bases numbered 3, after V lost 0 bases and J lost 4 bases. From germline, CDR1 is SGDLS and CDR2 YYNGEE. CDR3 length: 16 amino acids. Here the CDR3 DNA reads TGTGCCAGCAGCGTAGGGGGACTAGCGGGAGTTTACGAGCAGTACTTC. As protein: CASSVGGLAGVYEQYF.

As DNA, the CDR3 is TGCGCCAGCAGCGCCGGGGCAGGGGGGAGCTACGAGCAGTACTTC. This translates into CASSAGAGGSYEQYF. The chain combines TRBV10-1 with TRBJ2-7, with TRBD1 as a possible D gene (7 bases). V was cut by 6 bases and J by 3 bases, with 18 bases left in between. CDR3 size: 15 residues. Germline V gene sequence: CDR1 WNHNN, CDR2 SYGVQD (reference sequence).

This chain uses TRBV10-3 with TRBJ1-5; D is unclear. The CDR3 covers 14 residues. Looked up from germline, CDR1 is ENHRY and CDR2 is SYGVKD. The germline V and J ends were trimmed by 4 bases and 0 bases, with 7 bases remaining between them. CDR3 sequence: CAISGEYSNQPQHF. In nucleotides, the CDR3 is TGTGCCATCAGTGGAGAATATAGCAATCAGCCCCAGCATTTT.

The chain combines TRBV27 with TRBJ2-7, with 10 bases matching TRBD1. Germline V gene sequence: CDR1 MNHEY, CDR2 SMNVEV (reference sequence). The CDR3 covers 17 residues. With V trimmed by 6 bases and J by 4 bases, 15 bases remained unmatched. The CDR3 DNA reads as TGTGCCAGCAGATGGGGACAGGGGTCGAAGGGGATATACGAGCAGTACTTC. As protein: CASRWGQGSKGIYEQYF.

The chain uses TRBV5-6 and TRBJ1-2, with 7 bases aligning to TRBD1. With 1 base clipped from V and 4 bases from J, the junction kept 4 bases outside the gene matches. This CDR3 comprises 14 residues. The germline gives CDR1 SGHDT, CDR2 YYEEEE. The CDR3 loop reads CASSLNRGLYGYTF. The CDR3, as DNA: TGTGCCAGCAGCTTGAACAGGGGTCTCTATGGCTACACCTTC.

The V gene is TRBV27, the J gene TRBJ1-2; perhaps TRBD1 as D (6 bases). Trimming took 7 bases from V and 10 from J, leaving 19 bases between them. The CDR3 contains 13 residues. Germline V gene sequence: CDR1 MNHEY, CDR2 SMNVEV (reference sequence). CDR3 amino acids: CASTGTPGGVYTF. CDR3 DNA: TGTGCCAGCACCGGGACGCCGGGGGGCGTCTACACCTTC.

The genes are TRBV6-5 and TRBJ1-1; D is uncertain. Per the germline V gene, CDR1 is MNHEY and CDR2 is SVGAGI. The CDR3 consists of 13 residues. The V end was cut by 5 bases, the J end by 2 bases, with 9 bases between. CDR3 in DNA: TGTGCCAGCAGTCTCACAGCTAACACTGAAGCTTTCTTT. Its protein product is CASSLTANTEAFF.

V is TRBV4-1 and J is TRBJ2-1; D is perhaps TRBD2 (6 bases). There are 16 residues in the CDR3. Germline CDR1 is MGHRA and CDR2 is YSYEKL. The germline V and J ends were trimmed by 1 base and 6 bases, with 16 bases remaining between them. The CDR3 protein is CASSQVPGVLGNEQFF. DNA for the CDR3: TGCGCCAGCAGCCAAGTTCCGGGAGTTTTGGGCAATGAGCAGTTCTTC.

The chain employs TRBV28 and TRBJ2-2; 8 bases align to TRBD1. The CDR3 covers 16 residues. With 7 bases clipped from V and 6 bases from J, the junction kept 13 bases outside the gene matches. Germline CDR1 MDHEN, CDR2 SYDVKM. CDR3 coding DNA: TGTGCCAGCAAAGGGGTTTCTACAGGGGGGCCCGGGGAGCTGTTTTTT. Translated: CASKGVSTGGPGELFF.

This chain joins TRBV5-1 and TRBJ2-2; D call uncertain. This CDR3 has 16 amino acids. The V gene's germline CDR1 is SGHRS and CDR2 YFSETQ. Trimming pared 0 bases from V and 5 bases from J, leaving 14 bases between. CDR3 sequence: CASSLGFAGKTGELFF. CDR3 nucleotide sequence: TGCGCCAGCAGCTTGGGGTTCGCAGGAAAGACCGGGGAGCTGTTTTTT.

The rearrangement uses TRBV27 and TRBJ2-3; weak D call: TRBD2 (6 bases). Germline CDR1 MNHEY, CDR2 SMNVEV (reference sequence). Trimming cost V 5 bases and J 0 bases, with 18 bases left between them. CDR3 length: 17 residues. The CDR3 loop is CASSQIMGLPSTDTQYF. The CDR3 DNA reads as TGTGCCAGCAGTCAAATTATGGGACTTCCTAGCACAGATACGCAGTATTTT.

This sequence joins TRBV20-1 and TRBJ1-2, with D unresolved. Germline CDR1 is DFQATT and CDR2 is SNEGSKA (reference sequence). The CDR3 totals 13 residues. Trimming cost V 3 bases and J 2 bases, with 10 bases left between them. CDR3 loop: CSASAHANYGYTF. CDR3 in DNA: TGCAGTGCTAGTGCCCACGCGAACTATGGCTACACCTTC.

This rearrangement joins TRBV29-1 to TRBJ2-2, with 10 bases identical to TRBD1. Losses at the gene ends were 0 bases for V and 7 bases for J; bases not matched to a gene: 5. Germline-derived CDR1 and CDR2 are SQVTM and ANQGSEA. This CDR3 comprises 15 residues. CDR3 DNA: TGCAGCGTTGAAGACAGACAGGGGGCGATCGGGGAGCTGTTTTTT. The encoded protein is CSVEDRQGAIGELFF.

This clone was observed once. This sequence joins TRBV6-5 and TRBJ2-1; tentatively, D is TRBD2 (6 bases). V was pared by 2 bases and J by 12 bases, with 14 bases between. CDR1 and CDR2 from the germline V gene are MNHEY and SVGAGI. The CDR3 spans 13 residues. This CDR3 is CASSYVGVAAQFF. Here the CDR3 DNA reads TGTGCCAGCAGTTACGTTGGGGTAGCGGCGCAGTTCTTC.

CDR3 coding DNA: TGTGCCAGCTCACCACCGAGAGAGGGATCTGCTTTCTTT. The encoded protein is CASSPPREGSAFF. The rearrangement uses TRBV18 and TRBJ1-1; D is undetermined. The germline gives CDR1 KGHSH, CDR2 LQKENI. This CDR3 spans 13 amino acids. The V and J ends lost 0 bases and 11 bases respectively, with 13 bases between them.

The V call is TRBV15, the J call TRBJ1-6; the D is unclear. The CDR3 spans 15 residues. From germline, CDR1 is LNHNV and CDR2 YYDKDF (reference sequence). V was cut by 1 base and J by 5 bases, with 9 bases left in between. This CDR3 is CATSRAAEDNSPLHF. For the CDR3, the DNA is TGTGCCACCAGCAGAGCAGCGGAGGATAATTCACCCCTCCACTTT.